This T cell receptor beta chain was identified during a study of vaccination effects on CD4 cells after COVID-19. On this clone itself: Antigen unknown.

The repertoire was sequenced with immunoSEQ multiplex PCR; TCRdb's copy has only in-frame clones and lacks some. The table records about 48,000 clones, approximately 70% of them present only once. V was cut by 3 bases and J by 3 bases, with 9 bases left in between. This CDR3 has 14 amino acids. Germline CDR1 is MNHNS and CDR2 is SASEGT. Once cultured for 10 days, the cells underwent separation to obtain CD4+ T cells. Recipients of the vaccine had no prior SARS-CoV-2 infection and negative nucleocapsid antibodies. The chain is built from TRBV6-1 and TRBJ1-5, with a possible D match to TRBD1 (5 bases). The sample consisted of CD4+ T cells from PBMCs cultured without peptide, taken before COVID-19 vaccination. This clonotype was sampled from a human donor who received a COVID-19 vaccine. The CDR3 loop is CASSEMGVNQPQHF. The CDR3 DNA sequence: TGTGCCAGCAGTGAGATGGGGGTCAATCAGCCCCAGCATTTT.